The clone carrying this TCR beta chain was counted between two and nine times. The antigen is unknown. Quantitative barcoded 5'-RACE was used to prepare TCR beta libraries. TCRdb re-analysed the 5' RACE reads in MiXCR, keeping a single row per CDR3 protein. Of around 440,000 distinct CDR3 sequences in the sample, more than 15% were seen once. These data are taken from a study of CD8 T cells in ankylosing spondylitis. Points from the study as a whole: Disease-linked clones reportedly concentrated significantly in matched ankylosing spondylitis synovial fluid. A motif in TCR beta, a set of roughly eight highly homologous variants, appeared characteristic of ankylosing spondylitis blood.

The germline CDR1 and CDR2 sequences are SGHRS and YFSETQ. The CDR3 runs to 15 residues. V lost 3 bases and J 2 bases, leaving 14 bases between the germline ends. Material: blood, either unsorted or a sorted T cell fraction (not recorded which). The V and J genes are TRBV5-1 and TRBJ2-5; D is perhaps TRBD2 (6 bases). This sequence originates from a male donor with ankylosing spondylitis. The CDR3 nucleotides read TGCGCCAGCAGCTCTCGGACTAAAGCTCAAGAGACCCAGTACTTC. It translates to CASSSRTKAQETQYF.